One T cell receptor (beta chain) is described in this entry. The antigen remains unidentified. This specimen comes from a study of early T cells in non-severe SARS-CoV-2 infection. As for the study in general: RNA in bulk from unsorted whole blood was sequenced, and chains were unpaired. Study-wide results and caveats: CD4 and private specificities were missed by VDJdb matching, which favored anti-spike CD8 responses.

Unique molecular identifiers were attached to individual cDNA molecules. TCRdb called the 5' RACE reads again in MiXCR, with one record for every CDR3 protein. This table has about 49,000 distinct CDR3 sequences, over 3.5% appearing once. The sequence was obtained from an adult who was a healthcare worker with PCR-confirmed SARS-CoV-2 infection or an uninfected control (not recorded which). The specimen was whole blood.

The CDR3 DNA is TGTGCCACCAGTGATTCGGGGGCGATCTATGGCTACACCTTC. Its protein is CATSDSGAIYGYTF. The V and J genes are TRBV24-1 and TRBJ1-2, with D possibly being TRBD1 (6 bases). The CDR3 sequence is 14 residues long. The V end lost 2 bases, the J end lost 4 bases, and 10 bases lay between the germline ends. Germline V gives CDR1 KGHDR, CDR2 SFDVKD.